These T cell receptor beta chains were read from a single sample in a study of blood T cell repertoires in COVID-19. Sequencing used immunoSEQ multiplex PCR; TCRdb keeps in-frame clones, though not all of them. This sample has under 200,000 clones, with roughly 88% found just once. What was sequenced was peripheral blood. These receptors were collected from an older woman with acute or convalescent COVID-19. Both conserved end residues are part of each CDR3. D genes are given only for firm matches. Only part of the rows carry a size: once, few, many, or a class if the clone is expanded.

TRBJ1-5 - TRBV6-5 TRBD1 TGTGCCAGCACCCCGACAGGGAATCAGCCCCAGCATTTT CASTPTGNQPQHF
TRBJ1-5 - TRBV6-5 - TGTGCCAGCAGCCCCGGGGGGGCGAGGCAGCCCCAGCATTTT CASSPGGARQPQHF
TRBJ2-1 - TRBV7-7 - TGTGCTAGCAGCCCTAGAGAGGACAATGAGCAGTTCTTC CASSPREDNEQFF
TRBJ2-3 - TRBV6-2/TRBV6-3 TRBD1 TGTGCCAGCAGTTATCTGGACAGGGAATACGGAGCGGGCACAGATACGCAGTATTTT CASSYLDREYGAGTDTQYF
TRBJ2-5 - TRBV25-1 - TGTGCCAGCAGTGGATGGACAGAAGAGACCCAGTACTTC CASSGWTEETQYF
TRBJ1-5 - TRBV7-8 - TGTGCCAGCCAACCCCGTTCGGGGTATAGCAATCAGCCCCAGCATTTT CASQPRSGYSNQPQHF
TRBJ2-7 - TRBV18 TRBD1 TGTGCCAGCTCACCGGTCCGGGACAGGGGGCAAAACGAGCAGTACTTC CASSPVRDRGQNEQYF
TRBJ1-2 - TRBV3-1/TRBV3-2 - TGTGCCAGCAGCCAAGATGCAGGGCTTCTATATGGCTACACCTTC CASSQDAGLLYGYTF
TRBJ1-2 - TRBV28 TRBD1 TGTGCCAGCAGGCCCCCCGGGACAGTTCCCTATGGCTACACCTTC CASRPPGTVPYGYTF
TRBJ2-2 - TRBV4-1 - TGCGCCAGCAGCTTTGAACCCCAGGTTAACACCGGGGAGCTGTTTTTT CASSFEPQVNTGELFF
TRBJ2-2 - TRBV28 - TGTGCCACCCACCCGGGGTACACCGGGGAGCTGTTTTTT CATHPGYTGELFF
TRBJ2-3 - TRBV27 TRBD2 TGTGCCAGCAGCCTCAGGACTGGCATCGCGGGGGGGATAACAGATACGCAGTATTTT CASSLRTGIAGGITDTQYF
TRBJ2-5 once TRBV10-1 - TGCGCCAGCAGTGCACAGATTCAAGAGACCCAGTACTTC CASSAQIQETQYF
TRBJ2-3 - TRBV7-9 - TGTGCCAGCAGCTCCAATCGAGGAGTAGATACGCAGTATTTT CASSSNRGVDTQYF
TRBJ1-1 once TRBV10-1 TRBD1 TGCGCCAGCAGTGACCACAGGGGGTTACCCACTGAAGCTTTCTTT CASSDHRGLPTEAFF
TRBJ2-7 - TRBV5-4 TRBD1 TGTGCCAGCAGCAGTAACGCAGGGGGCTCAGAAGAGCAGTACTTC CASSSNAGGSEEQYF
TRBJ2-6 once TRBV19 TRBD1 TGTGCCAGTAGTGTAAGACAGGGATCTGGGGCCAACGTCCTGACTTTC CASSVRQGSGANVLTF
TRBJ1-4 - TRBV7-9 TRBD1 TGTGCCAGCAGCCCTCCGGGACAGGGGGCTCTTAATGAAAAACTGTTTTTT CASSPPGQGALNEKLFF
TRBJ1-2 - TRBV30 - TGTGCCTGGAGCCCCCGGGGAAATGGCTACACCTTC CAWSPRGNGYTF
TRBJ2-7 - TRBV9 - TGTGCCAGCAGCGTAGAGCCGGGTTCACCCTCCTACGAGCAGTACTTC CASSVEPGSPSYEQYF
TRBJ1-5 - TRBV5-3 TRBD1 TGTGCCAGAAGAGGACAGGGTACCCATGTTCGATATAGCAATCAGCCCCAGCATTTT CARRGQGTHVRYSNQPQHF
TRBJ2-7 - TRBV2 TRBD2 TGTGCCAGCAACAGCGGGGGGCGGGACGAGCAGTACTTC CASNSGGRDEQYF
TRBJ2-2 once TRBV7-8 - TGTGCCAGCAGCGCCCCACAGGGTTTTACCGGGGAGCTGTTTTTT CASSAPQGFTGELFF
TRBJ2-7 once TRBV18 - TGTGCCAGCTCACCAGCGGGCCTCGACTACGAGCAGTACTTC CASSPAGLDYEQYF
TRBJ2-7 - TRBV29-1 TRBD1 TGCAGCGTTCTGAGGACAGGGAGCTCCTACGAGCAGTACTTC CSVLRTGSSYEQYF
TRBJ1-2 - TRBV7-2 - TGTGCCAGCAGCTTAGAAGTGGGCCGGTCACCGATCTTC CASSLEVGRSPIF
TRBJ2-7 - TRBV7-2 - TGTGCCAGCAGCTCACAGGTAGCCTACGAGCAGTACTTC CASSSQVAYEQYF
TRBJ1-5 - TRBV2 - TGTGCCAGCAGCCCCGGGACACGCATCCAGCATTTT CASSPGTRIQHF
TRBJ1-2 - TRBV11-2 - TGTGCCAGCAGCTTCTCCGGGACAACCAGGGACTATGGCTACACCTTC CASSFSGTTRDYGYTF
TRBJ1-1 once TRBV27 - TGTGCCAGCAGTTTCGGGGGGTTGAACACTGAAGCTTTCTTT CASSFGGLNTEAFF
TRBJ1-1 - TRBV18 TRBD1 TGTGCCAGCTCACCGGAGGGGGCGGGCACTGAAGCTTTCTTT CASSPEGAGTEAFF
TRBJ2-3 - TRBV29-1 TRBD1 TGCAGCGCCTCCGGGACAGAAGACACAGATACGCAGTATTTT CSASGTEDTDTQYF
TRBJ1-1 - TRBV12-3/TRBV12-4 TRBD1 TGTGCCAGCAAAAGACAGGGAGGAACCGAAGCTTTCTTT CASKRQGGTEAFF
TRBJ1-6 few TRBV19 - TGTGCCAGTAGAGGCGTGGGGGCCGCGATTTATAATTCACCCCTCCACTTT CASRGVGAAIYNSPLHF
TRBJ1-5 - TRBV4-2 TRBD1 TGTGCCAGCAGCCCAGGCGGCAAAGGACAGGGTAATCAGCCCCAGCATTTT CASSPGGKGQGNQPQHF
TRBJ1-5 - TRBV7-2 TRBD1 TGTGCCAGCAGCTCAGGGGGCAGCGGCAATCAGCCCCAGCATTTT CASSSGGSGNQPQHF
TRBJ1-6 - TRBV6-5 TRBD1 TGTGCCAGCAGTTTGGACAGGGCGGTAAAACCCCTCCACTTT CASSLDRAVKPLHF
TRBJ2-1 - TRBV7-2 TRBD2 TGTGCCAGCAGCTCCACTAGCGCTTACTACAATGAGCAGTTCTTC CASSSTSAYYNEQFF
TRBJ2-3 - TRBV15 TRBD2 TGTGCCACCCAGCGGGGCTACACAGATACGCAGTATTTT CATQRGYTDTQYF
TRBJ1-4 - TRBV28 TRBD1 TGTGCCAGCAGTAGGAGGGACAGGGATGCAACTAATGAAAAACTGTTTTTT CASSRRDRDATNEKLFF